Presented here are 30 T cell receptor beta chains from one specimen sequenced in a study of T cells in Graves' hyperthyroidism and ophthalmopathy. There were TCR beta CDR3 regions amplified from RNA transcripts. HTBI primers were the set used in a first-round RT-PCR of the TCR CDR3. Via MiXCR, TCRdb re-called the multiplex PCR reads, giving one row per CDR3 protein. The table lists a few hundred thousand distinct CDR3 sequences, under 15% of them singletons. The sequencing input was blood. These receptors originate from a woman aged 25 to 39 with Graves' hyperthyroidism.

V usage is TRBV28 and J usage is TRBJ2-7; 9 bases agree with TRBD1. Germline-derived CDR1 and CDR2 are MDHEN and SYDVKM. With 4 bases clipped from V and 3 bases from J, the junction kept 10 bases outside the gene matches. The CDR3 spans 16 residues. The CDR3 region is CASSSTGTGTIYEQYF. The CDR3 DNA reads as TGTGCCAGCAGTTCGACCGGGACAGGGACGATCTACGAGCAGTACTTC.

To note about this clonotype: A much larger clone is a single base away; this may be a read error. The V gene is TRBV27, the J gene TRBJ2-5; TRBD1 matches 9 bases. CDR3 length: 15 residues. The V segment lost 5 bases and the J segment 4 bases; nucleotides outside the gene matches: 8. Germline V gene lookup returns CDR1 MNHEY and CDR2 SMNVEV (reference sequence). The CDR3 DNA is TGTGCCAGCAGTGATCCTACAGGGGGCGGAGAGACCCAGTACTTC. This gives the protein CASSDPTGGGETQYF.

At least ten counts were recorded for this clonotype. The chain employs TRBV28 and TRBJ1-5; 8 bases align to TRBD1. The V gene's germline CDR1 is MDHEN and CDR2 SYDVKM. V was clipped by 6 bases and J by 7 bases; unmatched bases: 11. The CDR3 totals 15 residues. The CDR3 nucleotides are TGTGCCAGCAGACTTCTACAGGGGGTTACACAGCCCCAGCATTTT. Translation: CASRLLQGVTQPQHF.

For this clonotype: It may be a read error: a sequence one base away is much more abundant. The chain recombines TRBV7-9 with TRBJ1-1; 9 bases match TRBD1. Trimming at V came to 1 base and at J to 7 bases, leaving 7 bases not matched to a gene. Germline CDR1 reads SEHNR; CDR2 reads FQNEAQ (reference sequence). The CDR3 covers 15 residues. The DNA for the CDR3 is TGTGCCAGCAGCTTAGGTGGGGACAGGGTCAGTGAAGCTTTCTTT. It translates to CASSLGGDRVSEAFF.

This clonotype was seen ten or more times. J is TRBJ2-6 and V is TRBV12-3 or TRBV12-4, with D hard to call. V lost 3 bases and J lost 0, with 12 bases in between. The CDR3 spans 17 residues. The CDR3 DNA reads TGTGCCAGCAGTTTGGTACCGGGTGCCTCTGGGGCCAACGTCCTGACTTTC. Translated, it gives CASSLVPGASGANVLTF.

This clonotype showed up just a few times. The chain recombines TRBV5-1 with TRBJ2-5; TRBD2 aligns across 9 bases. The CDR3 contains 15 residues. With V trimmed by 3 bases and J by 5 bases, 8 bases remained unmatched. Germline V CDR1 and CDR2: SGHRS, YFSETQ. CDR3 nucleotides: TGCGCCAGCAGCTCCAGTAGCGGGAGTTTGGAGACCCAGTACTTC. Its protein is CASSSSSGSLETQYF.

This clonotype has just a few counts. The CDR3 region has the DNA TGTGCCAGCAGTTACGTGGCGGGAGGTAGTGAGCAGTTCTTC. Protein product: CASSYVAGGSEQFF. This sequence joins TRBV6-6 and TRBJ2-1, with 8 positions matching TRBD2. The J segment lost 9 bases and the V segment lost 2 bases, leaving 6 bases of the junction unmatched. Germline CDR1 MNHNY, CDR2 SVGAGI (reference sequence). The CDR3 loop spans 14 amino acids.

This clonotype was counted many times. This rearrangement joins TRBV28 to TRBJ2-3; TRBD2 matches at 7 bases. Per the germline V gene, CDR1 is MDHEN and CDR2 is SYDVKM. CDR3 length equals 24 residues. J gave up 0 bases and V 6 bases, and 33 bases lay outside the gene matches. The CDR3 reads CASRQYDLRSGVVRGGLSTDTQYF. The CDR3 nucleotides are TGTGCCAGCAGGCAATACGATCTTCGCAGCGGTGTGGTCCGGGGAGGGTTAAGCACAGATACGCAGTATTTT. The full variable domain, completed using reference TRBV28 and TRBJ2-3, is DVKVTQSSRYLVKRTGEKVFLECVQDMDHENMFWYRQDPGLGLRLIYFSYDVKMKEKGDIPEGYSVSREKKERFSLILESASTNQTSMYLCASRQYDLRSGVVRGGLSTDTQYFGPGTRLTVL.

This clonotype was recorded at least ten times. This chain uses TRBV12-3 or TRBV12-4 with TRBJ2-7, with TRBD2 matching 10 bases. With 6 bases clipped from V and 3 bases from J, the junction kept 8 bases outside the gene matches. The CDR3 length is 15 residues. The CDR3 is CASSSRLAGNYEQYF. The CDR3 bases are TGTGCCAGCAGCTCCAGACTAGCGGGCAACTACGAGCAGTACTTC.

The rearrangement uses TRBV6-1 and TRBJ2-7; 8 positions match TRBD1. Germline CDR1 is MNHNS and CDR2 is SASEGT. The CDR3 runs to 14 residues. V gave up 8 bases and J gave up 0 bases; unmatched junction bases: 6. CDR3 nucleotides: TGTGCCAGCCGTAGGGACAGGAGCTCCTACGAGCAGTACTTC. Translated, it gives CASRRDRSSYEQYF.

V usage is TRBV20-1 and J usage is TRBJ2-7; perhaps D is TRBD1 or TRBD2 (5 bases each). The V gene lost 4 bases and the J gene lost 7 bases, with 17 bases spanning the gap. Per germline, CDR1 DFQATT and CDR2 SNEGSKA (reference sequence). The CDR3 spans 13 residues. In nucleotides, the CDR3 is TGCAGTGCTACGGGACGGGCGTTCTGGGAGCAGTACTTC. This encodes CSATGRAFWEQYF.

This clonotype was observed a few times. V is TRBV9 and J is TRBJ2-3; D is possibly TRBD2 (6 bases). Germline lookup yields CDR1 SGDLS and CDR2 YYNGEE. Trimming removed 0 bases at V and 2 bases at J, with 13 bases between. The CDR3 spans 16 residues. The CDR3, as DNA: TGTGCCAGCAGCGTAGCGAGTAGCGGCACCACAGATACGCAGTATTTT. Residues: CASSVASSGTTDTQYF.

This clonotype was detected only a few times. This chain connects TRBV18 to TRBJ1-5, with 10 bases matching TRBD1. After removal of 5 bases from V and 4 bases from J, the junction contained 8 bases not matched to a gene. Germline lookup yields CDR1 KGHSH and CDR2 LQKENI. CDR3 length: 16 amino acids. The CDR3 DNA sequence: TGTGCCAGCTCAACCGGGACAGGGGTAAGAAATCAGCCCCAGCATTTT. Protein product: CASSTGTGVRNQPQHF.

This clonotype has a count of ten or more. This chain connects TRBV5-1 to TRBJ1-2; D is possibly TRBD1 (6 bases). V was clipped by 4 bases and J by 5 bases, with 21 bases between them. Germline CDR1 and CDR2: SGHRS and YFSETQ. CDR3 size: 16 residues. The CDR3 reads CASSPDTTGPGYGYTF. CDR3 coding DNA: TGCGCCAGCAGCCCTGACACTACAGGGCCAGGATATGGCTACACCTTC.

This clonotype has more than one count but fewer than ten. The V gene is TRBV6-6, the J gene TRBJ2-7, with D possibly TRBD2 on 5 matching bases. The CDR3 has 15 residues. Germline V CDR1 and CDR2: MNHNY, SVGAGI (reference sequence). The V gene lost 2 bases and the J gene lost 0 bases, with 11 bases spanning the gap. The DNA for the CDR3 is TGTGCCAGCAGTTACAGTAGCGTCAGCTCCTACGAGCAGTACTTC. This codes for CASSYSSVSSYEQYF.

This clonotype has a handful of counts. The rearrangement uses TRBV6-4 and TRBJ2-1; D gene uncertain. The V end was cut by 4 bases, the J end by 6 bases, with 13 bases between. CDR1 is MRHNA and CDR2 is SNTAGT in the germline V gene. This CDR3 is 14 amino acids long. CDR3: CASSARGEINEQFF. The DNA of the CDR3 is TGTGCCAGCAGTGCCCGCGGAGAGATCAATGAGCAGTTCTTC.

The genes are TRBV19 and TRBJ1-2, with TRBD1 as a possible D gene (5 bases). Germline V gene lookup returns CDR1 LNHDA and CDR2 SQIVND (reference sequence). The CDR3 has 11 amino acids. V shed 7 bases and J shed 5 bases, with 8 bases lying between them. The CDR3 coding sequence is TGTGCCAGTATGGGGGAGTATGGCTACACCTTC. It is translated as CASMGEYGYTF.

This clonotype was recorded many times. The chain joins TRBV28 to TRBJ1-1, with TRBD1 as a possible D gene (6 bases). Trimming shortened V by 0 bases and J by 2 bases, and 13 bases separated the two germline ends. CDR3 length equals 16 residues. CDR1 and CDR2 (germline): MDHEN, SYDVKM. The CDR3 DNA is TGTGCCAGCAGTTTATGGGACCCGGGACAAAACACTGAAGCTTTCTTT. This encodes CASSLWDPGQNTEAFF.

This clonotype was found many times. V and J are TRBV20-1 and TRBJ2-3; 7 bases match TRBD2. The CDR3 has 12 residues. CDR1 is DFQATT and CDR2 is SNEGSKA in the germline V gene (reference sequence). V lost 7 bases and J lost 4; bases outside the gene matches: 5. CDR3 in amino acids: CSGGSGADTQYF. The CDR3 DNA follows: TGCAGTGGCGGGAGTGGGGCAGATACGCAGTATTTT.

The CDR3 region is CASSPRTANSPLHF. CDR3 bases: TGTGCCAGCAGCCCCAGGACAGCTAATTCACCCCTCCACTTT. The chain carries TRBV7-2 and TRBJ1-6; D is perhaps TRBD1 (6 bases). CDR3 length: 14 amino acids. From germline, CDR1 is SGHTA and CDR2 FQGNSA. V lost 5 bases to trimming and J lost 6 bases, with 11 bases between them.

In its sample, this clonotype was seen many times. The chain recombines TRBV5-1 with TRBJ2-1, with 11 bases fitting TRBD2. CDR3 length: 13 amino acids. J gave up 8 bases and V 3 bases, and 1 base lay outside the gene matches. Germline values: CDR1 SGHRS, CDR2 YFSETQ. The CDR3 DNA sequence: TGCGCCAGCAGCTGGACTAGCGGGTATGAGCAGTTCTTC. It specifies CASSWTSGYEQFF.

Only a few counts were recorded for this clonotype. This rearrangement joins TRBV6-1 to TRBJ1-1; 7 bases align to TRBD1. Per germline, CDR1 MNHNS and CDR2 SASEGT. The CDR3 loop spans 14 amino acids. V trimming: 4 bases; J trimming: 2 bases; junction bases outside the gene matches: 4. The CDR3 bases are TGTGCCAGCAGTGGCAGGACAGGAAACACTGAAGCTTTCTTT. It specifies CASSGRTGNTEAFF.

This clonotype occurred many times. V is TRBV3-1 and J is TRBJ1-1; the D gene is possibly TRBD1 (5 bases). CDR1 and CDR2 (germline): LGHDT, YNNKEL (reference sequence). The CDR3 is made up of 14 amino acids. Trimming shortened V by 4 bases and J by 1 base, and 10 bases separated the two germline ends. DNA of the CDR3: TGTGCCAGCAGCCCCCGGGGCGGGAACACTGAAGCTTTCTTT. Amino acid sequence: CASSPRGGNTEAFF.

The chain employs TRBV29-1 and TRBJ2-2, with 9 bases lining up with TRBD2. V lost 6 bases and J lost 7; bases outside the gene matches: 3. The CDR3 contains 12 residues. The V gene's germline CDR1 is SQVTM and CDR2 ANQGSEA. CDR3 bases: TGCAGCGTCGGACTAGCGAGCGGGGAGCTGTTTTTT. This sequence encodes CSVGLASGELFF.

This clonotype was seen ten or more times. The V gene is TRBV27, the J gene TRBJ2-1; TRBD2 aligns across 14 bases. Germline CDR1 MNHEY, CDR2 SMNVEV (reference sequence). The CDR3 loop spans 16 amino acids. The V gene end was trimmed by 3 bases and the J gene end by 8 bases; junction bases not matched to a gene: 6. CDR3 residues: CASSFGGLAGVHEQFF. The CDR3 DNA reads TGTGCCAGCAGTTTTGGGGGACTAGCGGGAGTCCATGAGCAGTTCTTC.

The chain is built from TRBV6-1 and TRBJ2-3, with D perhaps matching TRBD2 (7 bases). The CDR3 sequence is 15 residues long. Trimming removed 6 bases from V and 6 bases from J, with 19 bases in between. CDR1 and CDR2 (germline): MNHNS, SASEGT. CDR3 residues: CASSPRGLGGDTQYF. The DNA for the CDR3 is TGTGCCAGCAGCCCCCGGGGGCTGGGGGGGGATACGCAGTATTTT.

This clonotype was counted ten times or more. The chain combines TRBV28 with TRBJ1-5; possible D gene TRBD1, 5 bases. The CDR3 spans 16 residues. Trimming cost V 0 bases and J 0 bases, with 9 bases left between them. Germline V lookup: CDR1 MDHEN, CDR2 SYDVKM. The CDR3 loop reads CASSLWRGNSNQPQHF. For the CDR3, the DNA is TGTGCCAGCAGTTTATGGAGGGGTAATAGCAATCAGCCCCAGCATTTT.

This clonotype was observed a handful of times. This rearrangement joins TRBV9 to TRBJ1-6; 9 bases are a match to TRBD1. Trimming took 3 bases from V and 7 from J; bases not matched to a gene: 5. CDR3 size: 15 residues. Germline-derived CDR1 and CDR2 are SGDLS and YYNGEE. This CDR3 is CASSAGTGPNSPLHF. The CDR3 nucleotides read TGTGCCAGCAGCGCCGGGACAGGGCCAAATTCACCCCTCCACTTT.

The chain carries TRBV29-1 and TRBJ2-2; D call uncertain. The CDR3 spans 12 residues. Germline CDR1 and CDR2: SQVTM and ANQGSEA. Trimming left V 6 bases short and J 13 bases short, with 18 bases between. CDR3 nucleotides: TGCAGCGTCGCAGGACCGTTCCTGGGGCTGTTTTTT. Its translation: CSVAGPFLGLFF.

Comments on this clonotype: Sequence at one end of the junction differs from germline and may be a read error. The rearrangement joins TRBV19 to TRBJ1-2, with D hard to call. The germline V gene has CDR1 LNHDA and CDR2 SQIVND (reference sequence). This CDR3 region has 15 residues. The CDR3 region has the DNA TGTGCCAGTAGTCTTCAGACCGGAGCTAACCATGGCTACACCTTC. Encoded protein: CASSLQTGANHGYTF.